The TCR beta chain described here comes from a study of blood T cell repertoires in COVID-19. Here immunoSEQ multiplex PCR was the method, and the copy in TCRdb shows in-frame clones only, minus some. The sample includes more than 200,000 clones, more than 80% of them seen just once. The germline CDR1 and CDR2 sequences are SGHNT and YENEEA. The length of the CDR3 is 13 residues. V lost 5 bases and J lost 7, with 12 bases in between. Participants had their cohort set by participant-reported clinical history. This sequence originates from a man in his 60s who had recovered from COVID-19. Material for sequencing was PBMCs or T cells enriched from blood (not recorded which). V gene TRBV11-3 combines with J gene TRBJ1-5; D perhaps matches TRBD1 (6 bases). CDR3 sequence: CASSLGGGQPQHF. CDR3 DNA sequence: TGTGCCAGCAGCCTCGGCGGGGGCCAGCCCCAGCATTTT.